These T cell receptor beta chains were read from a single sample in a study of neoadjuvant anti-PD-1 for oral cavity cancer. Measured with immunoSEQ multiplex PCR; TCRdb has only the in-frame clones, and not every one. The sample yields 12,000 or so clones, 64% seen once. Sequencing used tumor tissue, obtained before nivolumab (anti-PD-1) treatment. All receptors derive from a person aged 40-85 years with oral cavity squamous cell carcinoma. The donor label of this sample is uncertain. CDR3s include the opening cysteine and the closing phenylalanine or tryptophan. The order of the fields is CDR3 length, J gene, V gene, D gene, clone size, CDR3 protein, CDR3 DNA. A D gene is named only where the DNA matches it firmly. Where a row states a size, it is once, few, many or the class of an expanded clone; other rows omit it.

11 | TRBJ2-7 | TRBV5-4 | - | once | CAWSEQGIQYF | TGTGCCTGGTCCGAACAGGGAATCCAGTACTTC
13 | TRBJ2-5 | TRBV11-3 | - | once | CASSQPGGQTQYF | TGTGCCAGCAGCCAACCCGGCGGGCAGACCCAGTACTTC
13 | TRBJ2-5 | TRBV15 | - | - | CATSRDMGETQYF | TGTGCCACCAGCAGAGATATGGGGGAGACCCAGTACTTC
16 | TRBJ2-3 | TRBV7-9 | TRBD2 | few | CASSLLAGGSADTQYF | TGTGCCAGCAGCCTTCTAGCGGGAGGGAGCGCAGATACGCAGTATTTT
14 | TRBJ1-6 | TRBV9 | - | - | CASRGDERNSPLHF | TGTGCCAGCAGAGGGGACGAGAGGAATTCACCCCTCCACTTT
14 | TRBJ2-1 | TRBV11-3 | TRBD2 | - | CASSLRGLANEQFF | TGTGCCAGCAGCTTAAGGGGACTAGCGAATGAGCAGTTCTTC
11 | TRBJ1-4 | TRBV6-1 | TRBD1 | few | CASSQGQILFF | TGTGCCAGCAGTCAGGGACAGATACTGTTTTTT
13 | TRBJ1-2 | TRBV7-2 | - | - | CASSFGTTSGYTF | TGTGCCAGCAGCTTTGGGACAACTTCTGGCTACACCTTC
14 | TRBJ2-7 | TRBV5-5 | - | - | CASSLGVGTYEQYF | TGTGCCAGCAGCTTGGGGGTAGGGACCTACGAGCAGTACTTC
19 | TRBJ2-3 | TRBV23-1 | TRBD1 | - | CASSQSCRPTGPSTDTQYF | TGCGCCAGCAGTCAATCTTGTAGGCCGACAGGGCCTAGCACAGATACGCAGTATTTT
16 | TRBJ1-5 | TRBV19 | - | - | CASSTRTLGGNQPQHF | TGTGCCAGTAGTACCCGCACCTTGGGGGGCAATCAGCCCCAGCATTTT
12 | TRBJ2-1 | TRBV2 | - | few | CASRGSPQEQFF | TGTGCCAGCCGAGGATCCCCCCAGGAGCAGTTCTTC
13 | TRBJ2-1 | TRBV7-2 | - | - | CASSSQRYNEQFF | TGTGCCAGCAGTTCGCAGCGGTACAATGAGCAGTTCTTC
14 | TRBJ1-1 | TRBV6-5 | - | - | CASSYEGSGTEAFF | TGTGCCAGCAGTTATGAGGGGTCCGGCACTGAAGCTTTCTTT
12 | TRBJ1-2 | TRBV5-6 | - | - | CASSLSFYGYTF | TGTGCCAGCAGCTTAAGTTTCTATGGCTACACCTTC
14 | TRBJ1-2 | TRBV28 | - | few | CASSFVGGTYGYTF | TGTGCCAGCAGTTTCGTCGGGGGGACCTATGGCTACACCTTC
14 | TRBJ2-7 | TRBV6-5 | TRBD2 | few | CASTLREAPYEQYF | TGTGCCAGCACCCTACGGGAGGCTCCATACGAGCAGTACTTC
13 | TRBJ2-5 | TRBV7-7 | - | - | CASSLAGRETQYF | TGTGCCAGCAGCTTAGCAGGGCGGGAGACCCAGTACTTC
15 | TRBJ2-2 | TRBV4-1 | - | few | CASSLGQLNTGELFF | TGCGCCAGCAGCCTAGGACAGCTAAACACCGGGGAGCTGTTTTTT
16 | TRBJ1-1 | TRBV11-2 | - | - | CASSPRTSSEDTEAFF | TGTGCCAGCAGCCCGAGAACTTCTTCAGAGGACACTGAAGCTTTCTTT
15 | TRBJ2-5 | TRBV7-2 | TRBD2 | - | CASSLSGGAGETQYF | TGTGCCAGCAGCTTAAGCGGGGGGGCAGGGGAGACCCAGTACTTC
13 | TRBJ1-3 | TRBV29-1 | - | - | CSARRAGGNTIYF | TGCAGCGCCCGCCGGGCAGGGGGAAACACCATATATTTT
16 | TRBJ1-1 | TRBV25-1 | - | - | CASSVTQGRGGTEAFF | TGTGCCAGCAGTGTTACACAAGGACGTGGCGGCACTGAAGCTTTCTTT
14 | TRBJ1-5 | TRBV7-2 | - | few | CASSFEGSNQPQHF | TGTGCCAGCAGCTTTGAGGGGAGCAATCAGCCCCAGCATTTT
13 | TRBJ1-2 | TRBV27 | - | - | CASSLSHREGYTF | TGTGCCAGCAGTTTATCCCACAGGGAGGGCTACACCTTC
11 | TRBJ1-1 | TRBV20-1 | - | - | CSAATGRLSFF | TGCAGTGCTGCCACGGGGAGGCTGTCTTTCTTT
15 | TRBJ2-1 | TRBV2 | - | - | CASSEGGPLYNEQFF | TGTGCCAGCAGTGAAGGGGGACCCCTCTACAATGAGCAGTTCTTC
17 | TRBJ1-5 | TRBV11-2 | - | - | CASSGTLGGRGNQPQHF | TGTGCCAGCAGCGGGACTTTGGGGGGGAGAGGGAATCAGCCCCAGCATTTT
21 | TRBJ2-1 | TRBV14 | TRBD1 | - | CASSQRPGGRPAGGSYNEQFF | TGTGCCAGCAGCCAACGCCCAGGGGGTAGGCCCGCCGGTGGGTCCTACAATGAGCAGTTCTTC
17 | TRBJ2-7 | TRBV2 | TRBD2 | - | CASTRGLAGGPQGEQYF | TGTGCCAGCACTCGCGGACTAGCGGGGGGTCCCCAGGGCGAGCAGTACTTC
15 | TRBJ2-1 | TRBV6-1 | - | once | CASTIILTDYNEQFF | TGTGCCAGCACCATAATATTGACGGACTACAATGAGCAGTTCTTC
15 | TRBJ1-4 | TRBV5-1 | - | - | CASSTGTLGGEKLFF | TGCGCCAGCAGCACCGGGACCCTCGGGGGTGAAAAACTGTTTTTT
15 | TRBJ2-5 | TRBV7-9 | - | large | CASSPLTISRGTQYF | TGTGCCAGCAGCCCCCTTACTATCTCTCGGGGGACCCAGTACTTC
18 | TRBJ2-6 | TRBV27 | TRBD1 | - | CASSQGQGLSSGANVLTF | TGTGCCAGCAGTCAGGGACAGGGTCTTTCTTCTGGGGCCAACGTCCTGACTTTC
15 | TRBJ1-3 | TRBV30 | TRBD1 | - | CAWSDARGLGNTIYF | TGTGCCTGGAGTGACGCCAGGGGGCTAGGAAACACCATATATTTT
13 | TRBJ2-5 | TRBV5-1 | - | few | CASSLRGAETQYF | TGCGCCAGCAGCCTCCGAGGGGCAGAGACCCAGTACTTC
16 | TRBJ2-2 | TRBV19 | - | once | CASSIRSRVASGELFF | TGTGCCAGTAGTATACGGAGTCGAGTTGCGAGCGGGGAGCTGTTTTTT
18 | TRBJ1-1 | TRBV18 | TRBD1 | - | CASSPLAGGFGSYTEAFF | TGTGCCAGCTCACCATTGGCAGGGGGCTTTGGGTCGTACACTGAAGCTTTCTTT
15 | TRBJ2-4 | TRBV7-6 | - | few | CASSLGSSGGGIQYF | TGTGCCAGCAGCTTAGGTTCTTCAGGGGGAGGCATTCAGTACTTC
14 | TRBJ1-5 | TRBV5-5 | TRBD1 | - | CASSPGQGQRPQHF | TGTGCCAGCAGCCCAGGACAGGGGCAACGGCCCCAGCATTTT
15 | TRBJ2-3 | TRBV18 | - | - | CASSPLPEGTDTQYF | TGTGCCAGCTCACCACTGCCCGAAGGGACAGATACGCAGTATTTT
15 | TRBJ2-7 | TRBV5-5 | - | - | CASSLGISGSYEQYF | TGTGCCAGCAGCTTGGGAATTAGCGGATCCTACGAGCAGTACTTC
13 | TRBJ2-7 | TRBV7-9 | - | - | CASSHRVSREQYF | TGTGCCAGCAGCCACAGGGTTTCGCGCGAGCAGTACTTC
17 | TRBJ1-1 | TRBV7-8 | - | - | CASSLILRAVGGTEAFF | TGTGCCAGCAGCTTAATTCTCCGCGCGGTCGGGGGAACTGAAGCTTTCTTT
14 | TRBJ2-5 | TRBV27 | - | few | CASSVTGTQETQYF | TGTGCCAGCAGTGTGACCGGGACCCAAGAGACCCAGTACTTC
15 | TRBJ2-7 | TRBV28 | TRBD1 | - | CASRPSGTGTYEQYF | TGTGCCAGCAGGCCCTCCGGGACAGGGACCTACGAGCAGTACTTC
14 | TRBJ1-6 | TRBV28 | TRBD1 | - | CASNPGQKNSPLHF | TGTGCCAGCAATCCGGGACAGAAGAATTCACCCCTCCACTTT
17 | TRBJ1-3 | TRBV6-1 | TRBD1 | - | CASSGIRGRSSGNTIYF | TGTGCCAGCAGTGGAATCAGGGGGCGATCATCTGGAAACACCATATATTTT
14 | TRBJ2-1 | TRBV28 | TRBD1 | medium-sized | CAHRGEQRKDEQFF | TGTGCCCACAGGGGGGAGCAAAGGAAGGATGAGCAGTTCTTC
16 | TRBJ1-6 | TRBV2 | - | - | CASSPRSSSYNSPLHF | TGTGCCAGCAGTCCTCGTTCGAGCTCCTATAATTCACCCCTCCACTTT
13 | TRBJ2-5 | TRBV7-2 | - | few | CASSSSPKETQYF | TGTGCCAGCAGCTCATCCCCGAAAGAGACCCAGTACTTC
14 | TRBJ2-1 | TRBV28 | - | medium-sized | CASSSIDSYNEQFF | TGTGCCAGCAGTTCAATAGACAGCTACAATGAGCAGTTCTTC
14 | TRBJ2-5 | TRBV6-1 | - | - | CASSTELRVETQYF | TGTGCCAGCAGTACGGAATTAAGGGTGGAGACCCAGTACTTC
14 | TRBJ1-4 | TRBV13 | - | - | CASSSRQSDEKLFF | TGTGCCAGCAGCTCCCGACAGTCGGACGAAAAACTGTTTTTT
14 | TRBJ2-5 | TRBV5-1 | - | - | CASSSRGISETQYF | TGCGCCAGCAGTTCCAGGGGTATTAGCGAGACCCAGTACTTC
12 | TRBJ1-5 | TRBV6-1 | - | - | CASSALNQPQHF | TGTGCCAGCAGTGCTCTGAATCAGCCCCAGCATTTT
11 | TRBJ2-4 | TRBV2 | - | medium-sized | CASRYENIQYF | TGTGCCAGCAGGTACGAAAACATTCAGTACTTC
17 | TRBJ1-2 | TRBV4-3 | - | - | CASSLKGRGAFVYGYTF | TGCGCCAGCAGCTTGAAGGGGCGGGGGGCCTTCGTCTATGGCTACACCTTC
13 | TRBJ1-5 | TRBV6-1 | TRBD1 | once | CASSLDRDQPQHF | TGTGCCAGCAGCCTTGACAGGGATCAGCCCCAGCATTTT